These 14 T cell receptor beta chains were all obtained from the same sample, sequenced in a study of T cell repertoires in cytomegalovirus infection. A single record per CDR3 protein comes from TCRdb applying MiXCR to the reads. The repertoire consists of around 100,000 distinct CDR3 sequences, with about a quarter occurring once and the leading ten covering about 39%. The sequenced sample was CD8+ T cells from PBMCs. These receptor sequences come from a human donor in good health (CMV status not recorded). Some clones in this sample may be carry-over from other donors' samples.

This clonotype was seen repeatedly, ten times or more. The chain uses TRBV14 and TRBJ1-5, with TRBD1 matching over 12 bases. CDR3 length equals 15 residues. V trimming: 5 bases; J trimming: 7 bases; junction bases outside the gene matches: 6. The germline V gene encodes CDR1 SGHDN and CDR2 FVKESK. CDR3 loop: CASSKGQGAWQPQHF. The CDR3 coding sequence is TGTGCCAGCAGCAAGGGACAGGGGGCCTGGCAGCCCCAGCATTTT.

The chain is built from TRBV20-1 and TRBJ2-7, with D unresolved. Germline V gene sequence: CDR1 DFQATT, CDR2 SNEGSKA (reference sequence). The length of the CDR3 is 12 residues. V was shortened by 0 bases and J by 5 bases, with 8 bases between the two germline ends. The CDR3 DNA follows: TGCAGTGCTAGAGATATGACCCACGAGCAGTACTTC. The encoded protein is CSARDMTHEQYF.

The genes are TRBV27 and TRBJ2-3, with TRBD2 matching 7 bases. This CDR3 contains 11 residues. Germline lookup yields CDR1 MNHEY and CDR2 SMNVEV (reference sequence). Unmatched junction bases numbered 6, after V lost 4 bases and J lost 14 bases. The DNA for the CDR3 is TGTGCCAGCAGTTGGGGGGGAGTTCCGTATTTT. Translated: CASSWGGVPYF.

This clonotype was seen more than once but under ten times. This chain joins TRBV20-1 and TRBJ2-2; 14 nucleotides match TRBD2. CDR3 size: 17 residues. The ends lost 1 base at V and 3 bases at J; junction bases unmatched: 4. Germline assignment: CDR1 DFQATT and CDR2 SNEGSKA (reference sequence). CDR3: CSARGLAGGLDTGELFF. The CDR3 DNA reads as TGCAGTGCTAGAGGACTAGCGGGGGGGCTAGACACCGGGGAGCTGTTTTTT.

This clonotype was found many times. V and J are TRBV7-2 and TRBJ2-7; the D gene is possibly TRBD1 (6 bases). CDR1 is SGHTA and CDR2 is FQGNSA in the germline V gene. Trimming took 1 base from V and 0 from J, leaving 13 bases between them. The CDR3 loop spans 16 amino acids. This CDR3 reads CASSLDPGARSYEQYF. In nucleotides, the CDR3 is TGTGCCAGCAGCTTAGATCCAGGGGCCCGCTCCTACGAGCAGTACTTC.

The chain is built from TRBV12-3 or TRBV12-4 and TRBJ2-1; TRBD2 matches at 13 bases. This CDR3 contains 16 residues. V gave up 8 bases and J gave up 3 bases; unmatched junction bases: 7. The DNA for the CDR3 is TGTGCCAGCGATACCGGACTAGCGGGGGTCTACAATGAGCAGTTCTTC. It is translated as CASDTGLAGVYNEQFF.

The V gene is TRBV28, the J gene TRBJ2-1; TRBD1 matches 7 bases. CDR3 length equals 18 residues. Germline lookup yields CDR1 MDHEN and CDR2 SYDVKM. The junction had 13 bases not matched to a gene; V was cut back by 5 bases and J by 0 bases. The CDR3 spells CASSSFDREDSSYNEQFF. CDR3 coding DNA: TGTGCCAGCAGTAGTTTTGACAGGGAAGATTCCTCCTACAATGAGCAGTTCTTC.

This clonotype was seen a few times. The chain links TRBV6-4 to TRBJ1-2, with a weak D call TRBD1 (6 bases). CDR1 is MRHNA and CDR2 is SNTAGT in the germline V gene. The CDR3 loop spans 18 amino acids. V was shortened by 4 bases and J by 5 bases, with 26 bases between the two germline ends. The CDR3 DNA reads as TGTGCCAGCAGTGCCCCCTCAGTGGACAGCCTGACAAGTTATGGCTACACCTTC. The encoded protein is CASSAPSVDSLTSYGYTF.

This clonotype was observed at least ten times. This rearrangement joins TRBV6-2 or TRBV6-3 to TRBJ2-7; 9 bases map to TRBD2. The CDR3 has 19 amino acids. V was pared by 4 bases and J by 2 bases, with 18 bases of the junction left unmatched. From germline, CDR1 is MNHEY and CDR2 SVGEGT. CDR3 bases: TGTGCCAGCAGTTCCTTAGAAGAGACTAGCGGAAGAACACCCTACGAGCAGTACTTC. Translating gives CASSSLEETSGRTPYEQYF.

This clonotype has only a few counts. The chain recombines TRBV5-1 with TRBJ1-1; 11 positions agree with TRBD1. Germline loops: CDR1 SGHRS, CDR2 YFSETQ. This CDR3 contains 16 residues. V dropped 0 bases and J dropped 6; count of bases not matched to a gene: 7. Written as DNA, the CDR3 is TGCGCCAGCAGCTTGGGAGGACAGGGGGCGTTTCCTGAAGCTTTCTTT. Residues: CASSLGGQGAFPEAFF.

J is TRBJ2-2 and V is TRBV4-3; D is unclear. This CDR3 comprises 14 residues. CDR1 is LGHNA, CDR2 YSLEER, per germline. V was shortened by 0 bases and J by 9 bases, with 11 bases between the two germline ends. As DNA, the CDR3 is TGCGCCAGCAGCCAAGAAAGGCTTAACCGGGAGCTGTTTTTT. Its protein is CASSQERLNRELFF.

This chain links TRBV12-3 or TRBV12-4 with TRBJ2-1, with 7 bases that match TRBD2. After removal of 4 bases from V and 5 bases from J, the junction contained 8 bases not matched to a gene. There are 15 residues in the CDR3. As DNA, the CDR3 is TGTGCCAGCAGTTCCAGCGGGGAGTGGAACAATGAGCAGTTCTTC. This gives the protein CASSSSGEWNNEQFF.

This clonotype was counted only a few times. DNA for the CDR3: TGTGCCAGTATGGGGGGCCCCCTAAATCAGCCCCAGCATTTT. As protein: CASMGGPLNQPQHF. This chain links TRBV19 with TRBJ1-5; D possibly corresponds to TRBD1 (6 bases). The CDR3 covers 14 residues. V was shortened by 7 bases and J by 4 bases, with 14 bases between the two germline ends. Germline V gene data show CDR1 as LNHDA and CDR2 as SQIVND (reference sequence).

The CDR3 coding sequence is TGTGCCAGCAGTTTATGGGGTCACACTGAAGCTTTCTTT. Translation: CASSLWGHTEAFF. The V gene is TRBV27, the J gene TRBJ1-1; D gene ambiguous. The CDR3 runs to 13 residues. Trimming left V 1 base short and J 3 bases short, with 6 bases between. Germline-derived CDR1 and CDR2 are MNHEY and SMNVEV (reference sequence).